Below, 3 T cell receptor beta chains from the same sample are listed, as sequenced in a study of blood T cell repertoires in COVID-19. Measured with immunoSEQ multiplex PCR; TCRdb has only the in-frame clones, and not every one. The sample includes more than 300,000 clones, 70% to 90% seen only once; the top ten take about 9.4%. Sequencing used peripheral blood. These receptor sequences come from a woman in her twenties or thirties with COVID-19, enrolled during active disease.

The chain has TRBV5-8 and TRBJ2-5; maybe TRBD2 (6 bases). V lost 3 bases, J lost 5 bases, and 14 bases lay in between. Germline CDR1 is SGHTS and CDR2 is YDEGEE. The CDR3 length is 14 residues. The CDR3 region is CASSSLAGRETQYF. The CDR3 nucleotides read TGTGCCAGCAGCTCGTTGGCGGGACGCGAGACCCAGTACTTC.

The chain combines TRBV7-2 with TRBJ2-6; 9 nucleotides align to TRBD2. Looked up from germline, CDR1 is SGHTA and CDR2 is FQGNSA. V gave up 5 bases and J gave up 1 base; unmatched junction bases: 9. The CDR3 totals 18 residues. DNA for the CDR3: TGTGCCAGCAGCACGAATAGCGGGGGTTCTTCTGGGGCCAACGTCCTGACTTTC. The encoded protein is CASSTNSGGSSGANVLTF.

The chain uses TRBV7-2 and TRBJ2-2; 11 bases map to TRBD2. In germline, CDR1 is SGHTA, CDR2 FQGNSA. With 1 base clipped from V and 7 bases from J, the junction kept 5 bases outside the gene matches. The CDR3 totals 16 residues. The CDR3 reads CASSLELAGAGGELFF. The CDR3 DNA reads TGTGCCAGCAGCTTAGAACTAGCGGGAGCCGGCGGGGAGCTGTTTTTT.